The sequence of this T cell receptor (beta chain) was determined in a study of CD8 T cells in ankylosing spondylitis. Notes on the study in general: Reported data indicate significant enrichment of disease-linked clones within matched ankylosing spondylitis synovial fluid. A motif of under 10 highly homologous TCR beta variants was seen as apparently characteristic of ankylosing spondylitis blood. Earlier work had already found some motif variants in reactive arthritis synovial fluid and blood.

This CDR3 comprises 14 residues. Germline CDR1 SGDLS, CDR2 YYNGEE. V was cut by 0 bases and J by 2 bases, with 7 bases left in between. As the method for making TCR beta libraries, quantitative 5'-RACE with molecular barcodes was used. TCRdb processed the 5' RACE reads anew with MiXCR; each CDR3 protein has one entry. The table shows 500,000 or so distinct CDR3 sequences, with 5.3% occurring only once. This clonotype has a count of ten or more. Its specificity is not known. The chain joins TRBV9 to TRBJ2-3; no reliable D call. The specimen sequenced was blood, either unsorted or a sorted T cell fraction (not recorded which). This TCR was sampled from a male donor with ankylosing spondylitis. As DNA, the CDR3 is TGTGCCAGCAGCGTAGTTCAGAACACAGATACGCAGTATTTT. This encodes CASSVVQNTDTQYF.